This entry features one T cell receptor beta chain sequence. Germline-derived CDR1 and CDR2 are WSHSY and SAAADI. The V end lost 2 bases, the J end lost 7 bases, and 11 bases lay between the germline ends. The CDR3 spans 14 residues. This specimen comes from a study of control samples from healthy donors and cancer patients. The data were produced by immunoSEQ multiplex PCR, yet TCRdb's version contains in-frame clones alone and is incomplete. This table has roughly 90,000 clones, roughly 78% appearing once. The chain uses TRBV10-2 and TRBJ2-2, with unresolved D. The receptor's source is an older woman in good health. What was sequenced was blood. The CDR3 loop reads CASSEMARSGELFF. The CDR3 region has the DNA TGCGCCAGCAGTGAGATGGCTCGGAGCGGGGAGCTGTTTTTT.